This T cell receptor beta chain was sequenced in a study of CD8+ T cells in alopecia areata. Study findings and constraints: Higher clonality and more expanded CD8+ clones appeared in lesional than normal scalp.

Germline loops: CDR1 MDHEN, CDR2 SYDVKM. V trimming: 3 bases; J trimming: 5 bases; junction bases outside the gene matches: 5. The CDR3 is 14 amino acids. Extraction of RNA preceded its reverse transcription into cDNA, which served as the sequencing template. TCRdb keeps only in-frame clones here, not all; method: immunoSEQ multiplex PCR. The sample consists of 190,000 or so clones, about 60% of them appearing once. Stated treatment: oral pan-JAK inhibitor, 5-10 mg twice daily. To note about this clone: No antigen is known for it.

V usage is TRBV28 and J usage is TRBJ2-7, with 9 bases fitting TRBD2. The input for sequencing was CD8+ T cells sorted from blood, taken at week 24, from a patient treated with tofacitinib. The origin of this receptor is a human donor with alopecia areata. CDR3 in DNA: TGTGCCAGCAGTTTCGGCGGGGGGGATAACGAGCAGTACTTC. Translation: CASSFGGGDNEQYF.